A selection of T cell receptor beta chains follows, all from one sample in a study of shared clonotypes between healthy human individuals. Produced via immunoSEQ multiplex PCR; TCRdb's table is partial and in-frame only. The sample lists hundreds of thousands of clones, just over 95% seen once, with approximately 0.32% in the top ten. Sample: memory CD8+ T cells sorted from blood. These TCRs come from a man younger than 40 in good health. Both conserved end residues are part of each CDR3. The D gene is left open where the match is weak. For some rows the clone size is stated as once, few or many, or as a class when expanded; others skip it.

clone_size	v_call	j_call	d_call	cdr3_aa	cdr3_nt
-	TRBV27	TRBJ2-7	TRBD2	CASSLSWASGIATYEQYF	TGTGCCAGCAGTTTATCCTGGGCTAGCGGGATTGCTACCTACGAGCAGTACTTC
few	TRBV18	TRBJ1-1	TRBD1	CASRQGTEAFF	TGTGCCAGCAGACAGGGCACTGAAGCTTTCTTT
-	TRBV5-1	TRBJ2-2	-	CASSLLGPANTGELFF	TGCGCCAGCAGCTTGTTAGGGCCCGCGAACACCGGGGAGCTGTTTTTT
-	TRBV7-3	TRBJ2-3	-	CASSLIGADTDTQYF	TGTGCCAGCAGCTTAATTGGGGCGGACACAGATACGCAGTATTTT
-	TRBV5-1	TRBJ2-1	TRBD1	CASSLGQGQNNEQFF	TGCGCCAGCAGCCTGGGACAGGGGCAAAACAATGAGCAGTTCTTC
-	TRBV9	TRBJ2-1	-	CASSPVQGLHDEQFF	TGTGCCAGCAGCCCGGTCCAAGGACTACACGATGAGCAGTTCTTC
-	TRBV5-1	TRBJ2-4	-	CASSLEDSGNIQYF	TGCGCCAGCAGCTTGGAGGACTCGGGAAACATTCAGTACTTC
-	TRBV5-1	TRBJ2-7	-	CASSRDTYEQYF	TGCGCCAGCAGCCGGGACACCTACGAGCAGTACTTC
-	TRBV5-1	TRBJ2-3	-	CASSTRGRALDTQYF	TGCGCCAGCAGCACCCGCGGCAGGGCCTTAGATACGCAGTATTTT
-	TRBV18	TRBJ2-3	TRBD1	CASSPGQGADTQYF	TGTGCCAGCTCACCGGGACAGGGGGCAGATACGCAGTATTTT
-	TRBV7-9	TRBJ2-2	TRBD2	CAIQVAGGNTGELFF	TGTGCCATCCAAGTAGCGGGAGGAAACACCGGGGAGCTGTTTTTT
-	TRBV2	TRBJ1-2	TRBD1	CASSEAGQGALGYTF	TGTGCCAGCAGTGAAGCGGGACAGGGGGCTCTTGGCTACACCTTC
-	TRBV18	TRBJ2-5	-	CASSGLYGETQYF	TGTGCCAGCTCAGGTCTTTATGGGGAGACCCAGTACTTC
-	TRBV27	TRBJ2-7	TRBD1	CASSLGRQGVSYEQYF	TGTGCCAGCAGTTTGGGACGACAGGGGGTCTCCTACGAGCAGTACTTC
-	TRBV29-1	TRBJ2-4	TRBD2	CSVVGRVNIQYF	TGCAGCGTTGTTGGGAGGGTAAACATTCAGTACTTC
-	TRBV30	TRBJ1-4	-	CCGLWGATNEKLFF	TGTTGCGGGTTATGGGGGGCAACTAATGAAAAACTGTTTTTT
-	TRBV19	TRBJ2-1	TRBD2	CASSIDLGLAGRYNEQFF	TGTGCCAGTAGTATAGACCTGGGACTAGCGGGAAGATACAATGAGCAGTTCTTC
-	TRBV9	TRBJ1-1	-	CASSVVEGSTEAFF	TGTGCCAGCAGCGTAGTGGAGGGGAGCACTGAAGCTTTCTTT
-	TRBV7-9	TRBJ1-4	-	CASSLPNRPATNEKLFF	TGTGCCAGCAGCTTACCCAACCGACCTGCAACTAATGAAAAACTGTTTTTT
-	TRBV5-1	TRBJ2-2	-	CASSSLFTGELFF	TGCGCCAGCAGCTCCCTTTTCACTGGGGAGCTGTTTTTT
-	TRBV28	TRBJ2-5	-	CASSFLGEKETQYF	TGTGCCAGCAGTTTTCTTGGGGAGAAGGAGACCCAGTACTTC
-	TRBV5-6	TRBJ1-1	-	CASSFPGRLNTEAFF	TGTGCCAGCAGCTTTCCGGGACGATTGAACACTGAAGCTTTCTTT
-	TRBV30	TRBJ2-5	-	CAWSENGRETQYF	TGTGCCTGGAGTGAAAATGGGAGGGAGACCCAGTACTTC
once	TRBV6-1	TRBJ1-2	TRBD1	CASSEVTGGRGYTF	TGTGCCAGCAGTGAAGTTACAGGGGGCAGGGGCTACACCTTC
once	TRBV7-5	TRBJ2-3	-	CARSLALSSTDTQCF	TGTGCCAGAAGCTTAGCCCTTTCTAGCACAGATACGCAGTGTTTT
-	TRBV18	TRBJ1-5	-	CASSPLGGPSDQPQHF	TGTGCCAGCTCACCCCTAGGGGGGCCATCCGATCAGCCCCAGCATTTT
few	TRBV6-1	TRBJ2-2	-	CASTEDPYTGELFF	TGTGCCAGCACTGAAGATCCCTACACCGGGGAGCTGTTTTTT
-	TRBV2	TRBJ2-7	-	CASNELPPNPYEQYF	TGTGCCAGCAATGAACTACCTCCAAATCCCTACGAGCAGTACTTC
-	TRBV9	TRBJ2-2	-	CASSVGYRPYTGELFF	TGTGCCAGCAGCGTAGGTTACAGACCGTATACCGGGGAGCTGTTTTTT
-	TRBV11-2	TRBJ2-1	-	CASSLAGGYEQFF	TGTGCCAGCAGCTTAGCTGGGGGGTATGAGCAGTTCTTC
-	TRBV5-4	TRBJ2-1	TRBD2	CASSRATSAAYNEQFF	TGTGCCAGCAGTAGAGCTACTAGCGCCGCCTACAATGAGCAGTTCTTC
-	TRBV28	TRBJ1-5	TRBD1	CASSLRQGWSNQPQHF	TGTGCCAGCAGTCTAAGACAGGGATGGAGCAATCAGCCCCAGCATTTT
-	TRBV6-5	TRBJ1-5	-	CASSRTVISGRPQHF	TGTGCCAGCAGTCGGACCGTTATCAGCGGGAGGCCCCAGCATTTT
-	TRBV27	TRBJ2-2	-	CASSRYRAGELFF	TGTGCCAGCAGTCGCTATAGGGCCGGGGAGCTGTTTTTT
-	TRBV5-4	TRBJ1-1	TRBD1	CASHTGGVNTEAFF	TGTGCCAGTCACACAGGGGGGGTGAACACTGAAGCTTTCTTT
-	TRBV19	TRBJ2-1	-	CASSMPIGGSSYNEQFF	TGTGCCAGTAGTATGCCCATTGGGGGGAGCTCCTACAATGAGCAGTTCTTC
-	TRBV25-1	TRBJ2-5	-	CASSEFRGTSQETQYF	TGTGCCAGCAGTGAATTTAGGGGGACCTCTCAAGAGACCCAGTACTTC
-	TRBV2	TRBJ2-7	-	CASNGQGWSYEQYF	TGTGCCAGCAACGGGCAGGGGTGGAGCTACGAGCAGTACTTC
-	TRBV28	TRBJ2-2	TRBD2	CASSLGLAGTGELFF	TGTGCCAGCAGTTTGGGACTAGCGGGGACCGGGGAGCTGTTTTTT
-	TRBV5-6	TRBJ1-1	-	CASSFRLTGTNTEAFF	TGTGCCAGCAGCTTTCGTCTCACAGGGACGAACACTGAAGCTTTCTTT
-	TRBV7-2	TRBJ2-2	-	CASSLVRVNGANTGELFF	TGTGCCAGCAGCTTAGTCCGGGTTAACGGGGCGAACACCGGGGAGCTGTTTTTT
-	TRBV4-2	TRBJ1-1	-	CASSPATSGVEAFF	TGTGCCAGCAGCCCAGCCACCTCGGGGGTCGAAGCTTTCTTT
-	TRBV28	TRBJ2-2	TRBD2	CASSLIRRTSGITGELFF	TGTGCCAGCAGTTTAATCCGACGGACTAGCGGGATCACGGGGGAGCTGTTTTTT
-	TRBV11-3	TRBJ2-7	-	CAAQQLSSYEQYF	TGTGCCGCTCAACAGCTTAGCTCCTACGAGCAGTACTTC
-	TRBV12-5	TRBJ2-5	TRBD2	CASGYSGTETQYF	TGTGCTAGTGGATATAGCGGGACGGAGACCCAGTACTTC
-	TRBV2	TRBJ1-3	TRBD1	CASSPTGIGNTIYF	TGTGCCAGCAGCCCGACAGGGATCGGAAACACCATATATTTT
-	TRBV6-6	TRBJ2-5	-	CASSYYGGKQETQYF	TGTGCCAGCAGTTACTATGGGGGGAAGCAAGAGACCCAGTACTTC
once	TRBV29-1	TRBJ2-7	TRBD2	CSARLAGNYEQYF	TGCAGCGCCCGATTAGCGGGAAATTACGAGCAGTACTTC